Each of the 6 T cell receptor beta chains below was sequenced from the same sample in a study of CD8+CD57+ T cells in acquired aplastic anemia. Genomic DNA, the template, was used for profiling of the TCR beta VDJ and CDR3. TCRdb reanalysed the reads using MiXCR and keeps one entry per CDR3 protein. The sample has about 180,000 distinct CDR3 sequences; approximately 45% are singletons. Sequencing used sorted CD4+, CD8+, or CD8+CD57+ T cells (not recorded which) from PBMCs. The receptors originated from a human donor in good health.

At least ten counts were recorded for this clonotype. The chain recombines TRBV4-2 with TRBJ1-4, with D hard to call. Trimming took 3 bases from V and 7 from J, leaving 6 bases between them. Germline CDR1 is LGHNA and CDR2 is YNFKEQ. CDR3 length: 12 amino acids. The CDR3 reads CASSHPGEKLFF. The CDR3 bases are TGTGCCAGCAGCCACCCTGGTGAAAAACTGTTTTTT.

The chain is built from TRBV3-1 and TRBJ2-5, with TRBD2 matching 9 bases. Germline lookup yields CDR1 LGHDT and CDR2 YNNKEL (reference sequence). The CDR3 length is 16 residues. After removal of 0 bases from V and 5 bases from J, the junction contained 7 bases not matched to a gene. DNA for the CDR3: TGTGCCAGCAGCCAAGACCCGACTAGCGGTGCGGAGACCCAGTACTTC. Residues: CASSQDPTSGAETQYF.

The V and J genes are TRBV20-1 and TRBJ2-7; 7 bases fit TRBD2. The CDR3 runs to 15 residues. V shed 1 base, J shed 0 bases, and the junction held 6 bases outside the gene matches. Germline V lookup: CDR1 DFQATT, CDR2 SNEGSKA (reference sequence). CDR3 residues: CSARGAGVSSYEQYF. CDR3 sequence (DNA): TGCAGTGCTAGAGGCGCGGGGGTGAGCTCCTACGAGCAGTACTTC.

J is TRBJ1-6 and V is TRBV29-1; 8 bases fit TRBD1. With V trimmed by 7 bases and J by 6 bases, 8 bases remained unmatched. CDR1 and CDR2 from the germline V gene are SQVTM and ANQGSEA. CDR3 length: 14 amino acids. The CDR3 sequence is CSAAGTGFNSPLHF. As DNA, the CDR3 is TGCAGCGCCGCGGGGACAGGTTTTAATTCACCCCTCCACTTT.

The chain links TRBV10-3 to TRBJ2-5; no clear D. V was trimmed by 3 bases and J by 7 bases, leaving 6 bases between them. This CDR3 region has 11 residues. Germline CDR1 ENHRY, CDR2 SYGVKD. CDR3: CAISDIGTQYF. The CDR3 region has the DNA TGTGCCATCAGTGACATAGGGACCCAGTACTTC.

The rearrangement uses TRBV12-3 or TRBV12-4 and TRBJ2-1, with 9 positions matching TRBD2. CDR3 length: 15 residues. Trimming took 3 bases from V and 6 from J; bases not matched to a gene: 6. CDR3 in amino acids: CASSFWREGLNEQFF. The DNA for the CDR3 is TGTGCCAGCAGTTTTTGGCGGGAGGGCCTCAATGAGCAGTTCTTC.